A selection of T cell receptor beta chains follows, all from one sample in a study of Graves' ophthalmopathy and Graves' hyperthyroidism. TCRdb reprocessed the multiplex PCR reads via MiXCR and lists one record per CDR3 protein. The sample yields around 1,200,000 distinct CDR3 sequences, around a third seen once. Sequencing was carried out using peripheral blood or thyroid tissue (not recorded which). The receptors were gathered from an adult man with Graves' hyperthyroidism. The CDR3 runs from the conserved cysteine through the conserved F or W. Each record gives: clone size, J gene, D gene, V gene, CDR3 protein, CDR3 DNA. The D gene is left open where the match is weak. For some rows the clone size is stated as once, few or many, or as a class when expanded; others skip it.

size: once; J: TRBJ1-1; D: .; V: TRBV2; CDR3: CASSPATTYTEAFF; DNA: TGTGCCAGCAGCCCCGCTACTACATACACTGAAGCTTTCTTT
size: many; J: TRBJ2-5; D: TRBD2; V: TRBV5-4; CDR3: CASSFDSGVQETQYF; DNA: TGTGCCAGCAGCTTTGACAGCGGGGTACAAGAGACCCAGTACTTC
size: many; J: TRBJ2-5; D: .; V: TRBV29-1; CDR3: CSVGRGTEETQYF; DNA: TGCAGCGTTGGAAGAGGGACTGAAGAGACCCAGTACTTC
size: few; J: TRBJ1-6; D: TRBD1; V: TRBV10-3; CDR3: CASSLWGTGESPLHF; DNA: TGTGCCAGCAGTTTATGGGGGACAGGGGAATCACCCCTCCACTTT
size: .; J: TRBJ1-1; D: TRBD1; V: TRBV29-1; CDR3: CSVPVDRGKNTEAFF; DNA: TGCAGCGTCCCCGTGGACAGGGGGAAGAACACTGAAGCTTTCTTT
size: many; J: TRBJ2-7; D: .; V: TRBV12-3/TRBV12-4; CDR3: CASSPASYHEQYF; DNA: TGTGCCAGCAGTCCAGCATCGTACCACGAGCAGTACTTC
size: .; J: TRBJ2-5; D: TRBD1; V: TRBV10-3; CDR3: CATTGTGVLQETQYF; DNA: TGTGCCACCACCGGTACAGGGGTCCTCCAAGAGACCCAGTACTTC
size: .; J: TRBJ2-5; D: .; V: TRBV29-1; CDR3: CSRWPPGQETQYF; DNA: TGCAGCCGCTGGCCTCCGGGACAAGAGACCCAGTACTTC
size: many; J: TRBJ2-7; D: .; V: TRBV9; CDR3: CASSVALWDEQYF; DNA: TGTGCCAGCAGCGTAGCCCTCTGGGACGAGCAGTACTTC
size: many; J: TRBJ2-5; D: .; V: TRBV29-1; CDR3: CSVETGGGAETQYF; DNA: TGCAGCGTTGAAACTGGGGGGGGGGCAGAGACCCAGTACTTC
size: few; J: TRBJ2-7; D: .; V: TRBV6-2/TRBV6-3; CDR3: CASSYSGAWQYF; DNA: TGTGCCAGCAGTTACTCTGGAGCGTGGCAGTACTTC
size: many; J: TRBJ1-2; D: TRBD1; V: TRBV7-8; CDR3: CASSLVGQRNYGYTF; DNA: TGTGCCAGCAGCTTAGTGGGACAGAGAAACTATGGCTACACCTTC
size: few; J: TRBJ1-3; D: .; V: TRBV12-3/TRBV12-4; CDR3: CASYTDRRYSGNTIYF; DNA: TGTGCCAGCTACACGGACAGAAGGTACTCTGGAAACACCATATATTTT
size: .; J: TRBJ2-7; D: .; V: TRBV10-2; CDR3: CASSEPGHTYEQYF; DNA: TGCGCCAGCAGTGAGCCGGGACATACCTACGAGCAGTACTTC
size: .; J: TRBJ2-7; D: .; V: TRBV29-1; CDR3: CSVLASPGTTYEQYF; DNA: TGCAGCGTCCTCGCCTCCCCCGGCACAACCTACGAGCAGTACTTC
size: many; J: TRBJ1-6; D: TRBD1; V: TRBV11-2; CDR3: CASRGQGAAPLHF; DNA: TGTGCCAGCAGAGGACAGGGGGCGGCACCCCTCCACTTT
size: many; J: TRBJ2-5; D: .; V: TRBV7-8; CDR3: CASSLGETTTQYF; DNA: TGTGCCAGCAGCTTAGGAGAGACTACTACCCAGTACTTC
size: many; J: TRBJ2-7; D: TRBD2; V: TRBV2; CDR3: CASKRTGGTYEQYF; DNA: TGTGCCAGCAAGAGGACGGGAGGTACATATGAGCAGTACTTC
size: .; J: TRBJ1-5; D: TRBD1; V: TRBV12-3/TRBV12-4; CDR3: CASSTGQVLGVRNQPQHF; DNA: TGTGCCAGCAGTACCGGACAGGTTCTAGGGGTGCGCAATCAGCCCCAGCATTTT
size: .; J: TRBJ2-2; D: TRBD2; V: TRBV7-9; CDR3: CASSPVGGGTKNTGELFF; DNA: TGTGCCAGCAGCCCCGTAGGTGGAGGGACTAAGAACACCGGGGAGCTGTTTTTT
size: few; J: TRBJ1-6; D: .; V: TRBV29-1; CDR3: CSARTGFDYSPLHF; DNA: TGCAGTGCTAGGACCGGGTTCGACTATTCACCCCTCCACTTT
size: .; J: TRBJ1-1; D: .; V: TRBV29-1; CDR3: CSVEHTVRGAAGTTESFF; DNA: TGCAGCGTCGAACACACCGTTAGGGGGGCGGCAGGGACCACTGAATCTTTCTTT
size: .; J: TRBJ1-1; D: .; V: TRBV6-5; CDR3: CASSSGDPNTEAFF; DNA: TGTGCCAGCAGTTCAGGAGACCCTAACACTGAAGCTTTCTTT
size: few; J: TRBJ2-7; D: TRBD1; V: TRBV10-3; CDR3: CATGQGASEQYF; DNA: TGTGCCACAGGACAGGGGGCGTCGGAGCAGTACTTC
size: many; J: TRBJ1-1; D: TRBD1; V: TRBV20-1; CDR3: CSAREQGGHTEAFF; DNA: TGCAGTGCTAGAGAACAAGGGGGCCACACTGAAGCTTTCTTT
size: .; J: TRBJ2-2; D: .; V: TRBV10-3; CDR3: CAISEFENTGELFF; DNA: TGTGCCATCAGTGAGTTTGAGAACACCGGGGAGCTGTTTTTT
size: many; J: TRBJ2-7; D: TRBD1; V: TRBV20-1; CDR3: CSARDRTGPLYEQYF; DNA: TGCAGTGCTAGAGATAGGACAGGGCCCCTTTACGAGCAGTACTTC
size: many; J: TRBJ2-5; D: TRBD2; V: TRBV14; CDR3: CASSQEPGLAGVTQYF; DNA: TGTGCCAGCAGCCAAGAACCGGGACTAGCGGGAGTTACCCAGTACTTC
size: few; J: TRBJ2-5; D: .; V: TRBV20-1; CDR3: CSAPSGSTQETQYF; DNA: TGCAGTGCTCCCTCAGGATCGACCCAAGAGACCCAGTACTTC
size: few; J: TRBJ1-1; D: .; V: TRBV19; CDR3: CASINEGDTEAFF; DNA: TGTGCCAGTATCAATGAGGGGGACACTGAAGCTTTCTTT
size: many; J: TRBJ2-2; D: TRBD1; V: TRBV20-1; CDR3: CSAKATEGQADGYTGELFF; DNA: TGCAGTGCTAAGGCCACGGAGGGACAGGCGGACGGGTACACCGGGGAGCTGTTTTTT
size: .; J: TRBJ2-1; D: .; V: TRBV15; CDR3: CATSRDTGENQQFF; DNA: TGTGCCACCAGCAGAGACACGGGAGAAAATCAGCAGTTCTTC
size: many; J: TRBJ1-5; D: .; V: TRBV18; CDR3: CASSPESNQPQHF; DNA: TGTGCCAGCAGCCCAGAGAGCAATCAGCCCCAGCATTTT
size: .; J: TRBJ1-2; D: .; V: TRBV27; CDR3: CASTTTGRGGYTF; DNA: TGTGCCAGCACCACGACAGGCCGGGGTGGCTACACCTTC
size: .; J: TRBJ2-5; D: TRBD1; V: TRBV29-1; CDR3: CSVDAVSSGRQGTQYF; DNA: TGCAGCGTTGATGCCGTTTCTTCGGGGCGACAGGGTACGCAGTACTTC
size: many; J: TRBJ2-2; D: TRBD2; V: TRBV20-1; CDR3: CSARLAGAGELFF; DNA: TGCAGTGCTAGACTAGCGGGAGCCGGGGAGCTGTTTTTT
size: .; J: TRBJ1-3; D: .; V: TRBV6-1; CDR3: CASSEAPRGTIYF; DNA: TGTGCCAGCAGTGAAGCGCCCCGGGGCACCATATATTTT
size: .; J: TRBJ2-7; D: TRBD1; V: TRBV25-1; CDR3: CAISRQGRQYF; DNA: TGTGCCATCTCAAGACAGGGACGGCAGTACTTC
size: few; J: TRBJ2-5; D: TRBD1; V: TRBV12-5; CDR3: CASGINLDRGKETQYF; DNA: TGTGCTAGTGGTATCAACCTCGACAGGGGCAAAGAGACCCAGTACTTC
size: .; J: TRBJ1-2; D: TRBD1; V: TRBV2; CDR3: CASLRRSNRGNYGYTF; DNA: TGTGCCAGCCTCAGGCGGTCGAACAGGGGCAACTATGGCTACACCTTC
size: many; J: TRBJ1-2; D: .; V: TRBV20-1; CDR3: CSARDRGGGYTF; DNA: TGCAGTGCTAGAGACAGGGGCGGAGGCTACACCTTC
size: many; J: TRBJ1-1; D: .; V: TRBV12-3/TRBV12-4; CDR3: CASSLGQIMNTEAFF; DNA: TGTGCCAGCAGTTTAGGACAGATTATGAACACTGAAGCTTTCTTT
size: few; J: TRBJ1-3; D: TRBD1; V: TRBV5-6; CDR3: CASSPPPGQGLNTIYF; DNA: TGTGCCAGCAGCCCGCCGCCGGGACAGGGACTAAACACCATATATTTT
size: many; J: TRBJ1-5; D: .; V: TRBV2; CDR3: CASSGTGRLQPQHF; DNA: TGTGCCAGCAGTGGTACAGGCAGGCTTCAGCCCCAGCATTTT
size: .; J: TRBJ1-1; D: .; V: TRBV14; CDR3: CAISPTLNTEAFF; DNA: TGTGCTATCTCCCCCACGCTTAACACTGAAGCTTTCTTT
size: many; J: TRBJ2-7; D: TRBD1; V: TRBV7-3; CDR3: CASSWTGGGTYEQYF; DNA: TGTGCCAGCAGCTGGACAGGGGGAGGGACCTACGAGCAGTACTTC
size: many; J: TRBJ1-6; D: .; V: TRBV20-1; CDR3: CSAPGQYHNSPLHF; DNA: TGCAGTGCACCAGGACAGTATCATAATTCACCCCTCCACTTT
size: .; J: TRBJ1-1; D: .; V: TRBV25-1; CDR3: CASVSGAKANTEAFF; DNA: TGTGCCAGCGTATCAGGGGCTAAAGCGAACACTGAAGCTTTCTTT
size: .; J: TRBJ2-1; D: .; V: TRBV7-3; CDR3: CASSLYSGNEQFF; DNA: TGTGCCAGCAGCTTATACAGCGGCAATGAGCAGTTCTTC
size: many; J: TRBJ2-7; D: .; V: TRBV15; CDR3: CATSRPLREQYF; DNA: TGTGCCACCAGCAGACCGCTGAGGGAGCAGTACTTC
size: many; J: TRBJ1-1; D: .; V: TRBV11-2; CDR3: CASSLAGGANEAFF; DNA: TGTGCCAGCAGCCTGGCTGGGGGGGCTAACGAAGCTTTCTTT
size: .; J: TRBJ2-5; D: .; V: TRBV20-1; CDR3: CIARVETQYF; DNA: TGCATTGCTAGAGTCGAGACCCAGTACTTC
size: few; J: TRBJ1-1; D: TRBD1; V: TRBV28; CDR3: CASTTTGTGETEAFF; DNA: TGTGCCAGCACCACAACCGGGACAGGTGAAACTGAAGCTTTCTTT
size: many; J: TRBJ2-5; D: .; V: TRBV10-3; CDR3: CAIRDGLGETQYF; DNA: TGTGCCATCAGGGACGGCTTAGGAGAGACCCAGTACTTC
size: .; J: TRBJ1-5; D: TRBD1; V: TRBV29-1; CDR3: CSVDRGLGQPQHF; DNA: TGCAGCGTCGACAGGGGCCTAGGGCAGCCCCAGCATTTT
size: few; J: TRBJ2-7; D: TRBD1; V: TRBV7-8; CDR3: CASSLRQGFYEQYF; DNA: TGTGCCAGCAGCTTAAGACAGGGATTCTACGAGCAGTACTTC
size: .; J: TRBJ2-7; D: TRBD1; V: TRBV7-2; CDR3: CASSLQGKDKQYF; DNA: TGTGCCAGCAGCCTACAGGGGAAGGACAAGCAGTACTTC